The 9 T cell receptor beta chains below come from one sample, sequenced in a study of T cells in Graves' hyperthyroidism and ophthalmopathy. Researchers amplified the TCR beta CDR3 regions from RNA transcripts. First-round RT-PCR with HTBI primers amplified the TCR CDR3 region. TCRdb independently ran MiXCR on the multiplex PCR reads; one entry per CDR3 protein. The repertoire holds roughly 660,000 distinct CDR3 sequences, with 17% as singletons. Sequencing was done on a sample of blood. All receptors come from a man aged 45-60 years with Graves' hyperthyroidism.

This clonotype was seen a handful of times. This chain connects TRBV6-6 to TRBJ2-3; 9 bases align to TRBD2. Germline CDR1 reads MNHNY; CDR2 reads SVGAGI (reference sequence). Germline trimming cut 0 bases from V and 3 bases from J; bases unmatched to any gene: 7. This CDR3 region has 17 residues. The CDR3 region is CASSYSGSGSLTDTQYF. The CDR3 DNA sequence: TGTGCCAGCAGTTACTCGGGTAGCGGGAGTCTAACAGATACGCAGTATTTT.

This clonotype was counted between two and nine times. The rearrangement joins TRBV30 to TRBJ2-3; D ambiguous. CDR1 and CDR2 from the germline V gene are GTSNPN and SVGIG (reference sequence). Trimming shortened V by 6 bases and J by 4 bases, and 8 bases separated the two germline ends. This CDR3 is built from 11 residues. CDR3 bases: TGTGCCTGCGCCGTGGCAGATACGCAGTATTTT. Its translation is CACAVADTQYF.

This clonotype was recorded at least ten times. The V call is TRBV7-2, the J call TRBJ2-7; D might be TRBD1 or TRBD2, each matching 5 bases. Germline assignment: CDR1 SGHTA and CDR2 FQGNSA. The CDR3 extends over 13 amino acids. V was shortened by 4 bases and J by 3 bases, with 10 bases between the two germline ends. The CDR3 nucleotides read TGTGCCAGCAGCTCGGGACCGGACTACGAGCAGTACTTC. It codes for CASSSGPDYEQYF.

The gene calls are TRBV13 and TRBJ1-1; 8 bases fit TRBD1. The CDR3 runs to 15 residues. V lost 7 bases, J lost 4 bases, and 11 bases stayed unmatched. CDR1 PRHDT and CDR2 FYEKMQ come from the germline V gene (reference sequence). In nucleotides, the CDR3 is TGTGCCAGCACTTTCACAGGGGGTAGGAGCACTGAAGCTTTCTTT. Translated: CASTFTGGRSTEAFF.

This chain links TRBV6-1 with TRBJ1-5; D not certain. The V end lost 1 base, the J end lost 3 bases, and 4 bases lay between the germline ends. The V gene's germline CDR1 is MNHNS and CDR2 SASEGT. This CDR3 region has 13 residues. The CDR3 nucleotides read TGTGCCAGCAGTGAAGGAGCCAATCAGCCCCAGCATTTT. Protein product: CASSEGANQPQHF.

This clonotype was counted many times. DNA for the CDR3: TGTGCCAGCAGCCCGGGACTAGCGGGATGGGATGAGCAGTTCTTC. This translates into CASSPGLAGWDEQFF. The V and J genes are TRBV3-1 and TRBJ2-1, with 13 bases lining up with TRBD2. The germline CDR1 and CDR2 sequences are LGHDT and YNNKEL (reference sequence). Germline trimming cut 4 bases from V and 8 bases from J; bases unmatched to any gene: 5. The CDR3 sequence is 15 residues long.

This clonotype was seen many times. The chain joins TRBV27 to TRBJ1-1; D ambiguous. Germline values: CDR1 MNHEY, CDR2 SMNVEV (reference sequence). The germline V and J ends were trimmed by 3 bases and 1 base, with 12 bases remaining between them. This CDR3 contains 15 residues. The CDR3 region is CASSFGPPENTEAFF. For the CDR3, the DNA is TGTGCCAGCAGTTTCGGACCCCCGGAGAACACTGAAGCTTTCTTT.

Ten or more counts support this clonotype. V and J are TRBV2 and TRBJ2-1; D uncertain. Trimming removed 8 bases from V and 5 bases from J, with 10 bases in between. The length of the CDR3 is 12 residues. CDR1 is SNHLY, CDR2 FYNNEI, per germline. The CDR3 reads CASGVINNEQFF. DNA for the CDR3: TGTGCCAGCGGAGTTATCAACAATGAGCAGTTCTTC.

The V and J genes are TRBV28 and TRBJ2-2; 9 bases are shared with TRBD1. Germline assignment: CDR1 MDHEN and CDR2 SYDVKM. The CDR3 sequence is 15 residues long. Losses at the gene ends were 6 bases for V and 5 bases for J; bases not matched to a gene: 7. The CDR3 DNA reads as TGTGCCAGCAGGACGACAGGGGGACGGACCGGGGAGCTGTTTTTT. Protein sequence: CASRTTGGRTGELFF.